The 14 T cell receptor beta chains below were found in one sample sequenced in a study of beta chain features in type 1 diabetes. Their antigens remain unidentified. Regarding the study as a whole: Type 1 diabetes patients had moderately but significantly shorter TCRB CDR3s in all four CD4+ subsets.

Expressed TCRB transcripts were sequenced after all isolated RNA was converted to cDNA. Sequenced by immunoSEQ multiplex PCR; TCRdb stores in-frame clones only, minus some. The data hold around 250,000 clones, with approximately 15% observed a single time. Input material: naive CD4+ T cells from blood. The receptor source for this set is a man aged 30 to 45 with type 1 diabetes.

This chain connects TRBV10-3 to TRBJ1-1; tentatively, D is TRBD1 (5 bases). The V gene's germline CDR1 is ENHRY and CDR2 SYGVKD. The CDR3 extends over 15 amino acids. V was trimmed by 7 bases and J by 0 bases, leaving 15 bases between them. In nucleotides, the CDR3 is TGTGCCATCACCCCGGACACAATCATGAACACTGAAGCTTTCTTT. It is translated as CAITPDTIMNTEAFF.

V gene TRBV6-5 combines with J gene TRBJ1-2; 7 nucleotides match TRBD1. CDR3 length equals 15 residues. The germline V gene has CDR1 MNHEY and CDR2 SVGAGI. V lost 7 bases to trimming and J lost 0 bases; unmatched junction nucleotides: 8. CDR3 sequence: CASTPGQPANYGYTF. In DNA, the CDR3 is TGTGCCAGCACCCCGGGACAGCCAGCTAACTATGGCTACACCTTC.

This clone was picked up a small number of times. The chain couples TRBV5-6 to TRBJ2-7; a weak D match, TRBD1 (5 bases). The CDR3 covers 15 residues. Trimming took 1 base from V and 3 from J, leaving 14 bases between them. CDR1 and CDR2 from the germline V gene are SGHDT and YYEEEE. The CDR3 is CASSLRQIFFYEQYF. CDR3 DNA: TGTGCCAGCAGCTTGAGACAGATATTCTTCTACGAGCAGTACTTC.

The table lists this clone with a few counts. The chain is built from TRBV4-1 and TRBJ2-1; 9 nucleotides line up with TRBD1. V lost 1 base to trimming and J lost 8 bases; unmatched junction nucleotides: 6. This CDR3 has 15 residues. In germline, CDR1 is MGHRA, CDR2 YSYEKL. The CDR3: CASSQGDRDRDEQFF. The CDR3 DNA is TGCGCCAGCAGCCAAGGGGACAGGGATCGGGATGAGCAGTTCTTC.

This clone was detected a few times. V usage is TRBV9 and J usage is TRBJ2-5, with 8 bases that match TRBD2. Trimming removed 4 bases from V and 5 bases from J; junction bases left unmatched: 10. The CDR3 is made up of 15 amino acids. The germline V gene encodes CDR1 SGDLS and CDR2 YYNGEE. The CDR3 sequence: CASSLQSGGRETQYF. CDR3 in DNA: TGTGCCAGCAGCCTCCAAAGCGGGGGCCGGGAGACCCAGTACTTC.

The sample holds a few counts of this clone. This chain joins TRBV5-1 and TRBJ1-5; weak D call: TRBD1 (5 bases). V dropped 4 bases and J dropped 7 bases, with 12 bases sitting between them. Per germline, CDR1 SGHRS and CDR2 YFSETQ. This CDR3 spans 13 amino acids. The CDR3 region has the DNA TGCGCCAGCAGCATAACAACAGGCCAGCCCCAGCATTTT. Encoded protein: CASSITTGQPQHF.

This rearrangement joins TRBV4-1 to TRBJ1-1, with 10 bases fitting TRBD1. The CDR3 covers 14 residues. CDR1 is MGHRA, CDR2 YSYEKL, per germline. Germline trimming cut 3 bases from V and 7 bases from J; bases unmatched to any gene: 5. The CDR3 sequence is CASSQPGQGYEAFF. In nucleotides, the CDR3 is TGCGCCAGCAGCCAGCCGGGACAGGGGTATGAAGCTTTCTTT.

CDR3 region: CASTPTTSTDTQYF. The CDR3 nucleotides are TGTGCCAGTACCCCGACAACTAGCACAGATACGCAGTATTTT. The V gene is TRBV19, the J gene TRBJ2-3, with D uncertain. The CDR3 loop spans 14 amino acids. Germline CDR1 is LNHDA and CDR2 is SQIVND (reference sequence). V lost 7 bases, J lost 0 bases, and 11 bases lay in between.

Concerning this clone itself: This CDR3 is also generated by other DNA sequences in the sample. This chain joins TRBV20-1 and TRBJ2-5; D gene uncertain. V lost 2 bases to trimming and J lost 2 bases, with 3 bases between them. The germline CDR1 and CDR2 sequences are DFQATT and SNEGSKA (reference sequence). CDR3 length: 11 residues. CDR3 in amino acids: CSARLQETQYF. For the CDR3, the DNA is TGCAGTGCTAGACTTCAAGAGACCCAGTACTTC.

The rearrangement joins TRBV6-5 to TRBJ1-2, with D perhaps TRBD1 (6 bases). The CDR3 sequence is 15 residues long. Trimming cost V 2 bases and J 0 bases, with 10 bases left between them. Looked up from germline, CDR1 is MNHEY and CDR2 is SVGAGI. CDR3 loop: CASSYQTGTNYGYTF. CDR3 DNA sequence: TGTGCCAGCAGTTACCAAACAGGGACTAACTATGGCTACACCTTC.

The chain carries TRBV18 and TRBJ1-1; a possible D gene is TRBD1 (6 bases). The CDR3 has 14 residues. V was clipped by 6 bases and J by 7 bases, with 18 bases between them. Germline-derived CDR1 and CDR2 are KGHSH and LQKENI. This CDR3 is CASSPSGEVGEAFF. CDR3 DNA sequence: TGTGCCAGCTCGCCTTCAGGGGAAGTTGGTGAAGCTTTCTTT.

This clone was seen only a few times. V and J are TRBV6-5 and TRBJ2-3, with 7 bases lining up with TRBD2. Trimming at V came to 9 bases and at J to 2 bases, leaving 11 bases not matched to a gene. The CDR3 loop spans 15 amino acids. Germline V gene data show CDR1 as MNHEY and CDR2 as SVGAGI. CDR3 coding DNA: TGTGCCAGTGGATTGGGGAGGGTAAACACAGATACGCAGTATTTT. It is translated as CASGLGRVNTDTQYF.

This clone was observed once. The V gene is TRBV11-2, the J gene TRBJ2-1, with 8 bases lining up with TRBD2. The V gene end was trimmed by 2 bases and the J gene end by 4 bases; junction bases not matched to a gene: 7. CDR1 is SGHAT and CDR2 is FQNNGV in the germline V gene. CDR3 size: 16 residues. This CDR3 reads CASSLRGTSFYNEQFF. The CDR3 nucleotides are TGTGCCAGCAGCTTACGAGGGACTAGTTTTTACAATGAGCAGTTCTTC. The variable domain in full, with the rest retrieved from reference TRBV11-2 and TRBJ2-1, is EAGVAQSPRYKIIEKRQSVAFWCNPISGHATLYWYQQILGQGPKLLIQFQNNGVVDDSQLPKDRFSAERLKGVDSTLKIQPAKLEDSAVYLCASSLRGTSFYNEQFFGPGTRLTVL.

This CDR3 reads CASSRGPNQPQHF. CDR3 in DNA: TGTGCCAGCTCACGTGGGCCTAATCAGCCCCAGCATTTT. This rearrangement joins TRBV18 to TRBJ1-5; no clear D gene. Germline loops: CDR1 KGHSH, CDR2 LQKENI. V was shortened by 4 bases and J by 4 bases, with 8 bases between the two germline ends. The CDR3 spans 13 residues.